The clone carrying this T cell receptor beta chain showed up just once. This record belongs to a study of blood T cell repertoires in COVID-19. Authors' processing steps: How many nucleated cells were present was estimated from reference gene primer amplification. TCRdb keeps only in-frame clones here, not all; method: immunoSEQ multiplex PCR. D and trimming come from the DNA, and the V and J calls and clone size come from that table. This table holds some 390,000 clones, 80% to 90% found once. V lost 5 bases and J 3 bases, leaving 3 bases between the germline ends. CDR1 and CDR2 from the germline V gene are KGHDR and SFDVKD. CDR3 size: 12 residues.

The V gene is TRBV24-1, the J gene TRBJ2-2; D not resolved. The clonotype was recovered from a man aged 25 to 45 who had recovered from COVID-19. The sequenced sample consisted of PBMCs or T cells enriched from blood (not recorded which). The CDR3 reads CATSGDTGELFF. DNA of the CDR3: TGTGCCACCAGTGGAGACACCGGGGAGCTGTTTTTT.